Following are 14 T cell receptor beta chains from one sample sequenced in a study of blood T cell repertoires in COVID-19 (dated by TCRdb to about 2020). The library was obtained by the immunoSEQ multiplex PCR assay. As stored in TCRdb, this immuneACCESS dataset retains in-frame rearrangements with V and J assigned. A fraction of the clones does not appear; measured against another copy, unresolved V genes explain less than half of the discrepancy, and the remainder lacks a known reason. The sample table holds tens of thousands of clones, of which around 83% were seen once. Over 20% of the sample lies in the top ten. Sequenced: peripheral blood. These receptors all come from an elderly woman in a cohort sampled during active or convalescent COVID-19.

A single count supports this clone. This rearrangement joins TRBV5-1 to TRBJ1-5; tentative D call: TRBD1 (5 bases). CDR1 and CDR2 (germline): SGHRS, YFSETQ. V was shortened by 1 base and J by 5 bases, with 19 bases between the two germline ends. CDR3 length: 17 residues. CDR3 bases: TGCGCCAGCAGCTTGAGGGGCCAGATCGAGTGGGATCAGCCCCAGCATTTT. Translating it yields CASSLRGQIEWDQPQHF. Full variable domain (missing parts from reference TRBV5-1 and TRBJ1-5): KAGVTQTPRYLIKTRGQQVTLSCSPISGHRSVSWYQQTPGQGLQFLFEYFSETQRNKGNFPGRFSGRQFSNSRSEMNVSTLELGDSALYLCASSLRGQIEWDQPQHFGDGTRLSIL.

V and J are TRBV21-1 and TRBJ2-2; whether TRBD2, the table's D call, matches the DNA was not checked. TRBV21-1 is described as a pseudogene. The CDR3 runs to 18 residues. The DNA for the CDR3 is TGTGCCAGCAGCAACCGACTAGCGGGGGACCCGAACACCGGGGAGCTGTTTTTT. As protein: CASSNRLAGDPNTGELFF.

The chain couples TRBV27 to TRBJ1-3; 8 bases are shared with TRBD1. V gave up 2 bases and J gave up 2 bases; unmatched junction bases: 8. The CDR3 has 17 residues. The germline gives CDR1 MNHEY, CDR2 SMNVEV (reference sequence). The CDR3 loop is CASSLLVQGAPGNTIYF. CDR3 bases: TGTGCCAGCAGTTTACTAGTGCAGGGGGCGCCTGGAAACACCATATATTTT.

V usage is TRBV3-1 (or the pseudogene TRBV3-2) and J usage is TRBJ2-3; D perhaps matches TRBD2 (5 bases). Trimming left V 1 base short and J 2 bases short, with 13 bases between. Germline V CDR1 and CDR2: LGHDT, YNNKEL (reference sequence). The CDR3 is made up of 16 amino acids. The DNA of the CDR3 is TGTGCCAGCAGCCAAGTCGAGGGCGAAAACACAGATACGCAGTATTTT. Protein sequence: CASSQVEGENTDTQYF.

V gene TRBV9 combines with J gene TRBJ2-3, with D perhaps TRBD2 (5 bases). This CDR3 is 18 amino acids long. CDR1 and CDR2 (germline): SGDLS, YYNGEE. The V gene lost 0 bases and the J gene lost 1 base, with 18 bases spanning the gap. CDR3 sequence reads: CASSVASRPGRGTDTQYF. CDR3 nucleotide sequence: TGTGCCAGCAGCGTAGCCTCGCGGCCTGGGCGGGGCACAGATACGCAGTATTTT.

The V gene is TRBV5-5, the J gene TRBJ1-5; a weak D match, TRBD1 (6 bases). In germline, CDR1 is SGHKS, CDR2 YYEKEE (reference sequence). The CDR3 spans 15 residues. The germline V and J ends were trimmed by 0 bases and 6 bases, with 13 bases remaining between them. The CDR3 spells CASSLDREVSQPQHF. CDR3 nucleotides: TGTGCCAGCAGCTTGGACAGGGAAGTGAGTCAGCCCCAGCATTTT.

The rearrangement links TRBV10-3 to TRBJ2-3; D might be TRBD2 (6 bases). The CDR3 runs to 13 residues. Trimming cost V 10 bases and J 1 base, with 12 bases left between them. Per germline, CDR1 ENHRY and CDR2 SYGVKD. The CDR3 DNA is TGTGCCAGCAGACTAGAGGGCACAGATACGCAGTATTTT. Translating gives CASRLEGTDTQYF.

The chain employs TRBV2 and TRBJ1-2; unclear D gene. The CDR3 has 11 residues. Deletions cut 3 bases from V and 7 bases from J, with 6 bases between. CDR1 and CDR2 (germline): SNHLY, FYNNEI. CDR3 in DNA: TGTGCCAGCAGTGAGAGAAGTGGCTACACCTTC. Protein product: CASSERSGYTF.

CDR3 in DNA: TGCAGCGTAGGAGGGGGCGGCAATCAGCCCCAGCATTTT. It translates to CSVGGGGNQPQHF. This chain links TRBV29-1 with TRBJ1-5; 7 bases align to TRBD1. V shed 6 bases, J shed 2 bases, and the junction held 4 bases outside the gene matches. The CDR3 has 13 amino acids. Germline lookup yields CDR1 SQVTM and CDR2 ANQGSEA.

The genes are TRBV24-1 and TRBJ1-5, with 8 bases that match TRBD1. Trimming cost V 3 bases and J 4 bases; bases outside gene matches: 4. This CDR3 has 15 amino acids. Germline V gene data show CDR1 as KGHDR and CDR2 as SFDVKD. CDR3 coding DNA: TGTGCCACCAGTGATAGGGGGACAGGTAATCAGCCCCAGCATTTT. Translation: CATSDRGTGNQPQHF.

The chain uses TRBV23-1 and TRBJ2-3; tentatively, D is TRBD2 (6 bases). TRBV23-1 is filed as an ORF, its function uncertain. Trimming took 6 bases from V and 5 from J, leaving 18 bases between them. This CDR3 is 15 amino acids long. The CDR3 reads CASRGTPCWGDTQYF. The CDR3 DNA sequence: TGCGCCAGCAGGGGGACTCCTTGCTGGGGAGATACGCAGTATTTT.

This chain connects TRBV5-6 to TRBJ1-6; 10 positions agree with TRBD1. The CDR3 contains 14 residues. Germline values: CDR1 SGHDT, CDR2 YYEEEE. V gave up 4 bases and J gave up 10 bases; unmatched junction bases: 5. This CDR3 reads CASSPDRGQSPLHF. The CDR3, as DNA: TGTGCCAGCAGCCCCGACAGGGGGCAGTCACCCCTCCACTTT.

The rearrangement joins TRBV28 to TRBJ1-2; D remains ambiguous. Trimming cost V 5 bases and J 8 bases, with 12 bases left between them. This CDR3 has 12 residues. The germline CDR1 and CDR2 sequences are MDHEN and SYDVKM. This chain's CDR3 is CASSPRLLGYTF. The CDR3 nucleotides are TGTGCCAGCAGTCCCCGCCTATTAGGCTACACCTTC.

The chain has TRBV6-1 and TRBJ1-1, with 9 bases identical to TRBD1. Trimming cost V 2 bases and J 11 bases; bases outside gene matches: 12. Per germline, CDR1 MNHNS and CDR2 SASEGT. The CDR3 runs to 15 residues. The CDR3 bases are TGTGCCAGCAGTGAACAGGGACAGGGCACAGGAGGGGCTTTCTTT. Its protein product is CASSEQGQGTGGAFF.